A single sample is the source of the 15 T cell receptor beta chains below, sequenced in a study of cytomegalovirus exposure and HLA in healthy donors. The PCR ran on 60 Vbeta and 13 Jbeta primers. Profiled with immunoSEQ multiplex PCR; TCRdb holds only in-frame clones, not every one. The sample records 99,000 or so clones, 60% to 80% being singletons. The specimen sequenced was PBMCs. The source is a man aged 60 to 75 in good health and CMV-seropositive.

The chain carries TRBV19 and TRBJ2-7, with D maybe TRBD2 (5 bases). V gave up 3 bases and J gave up 3 bases, with 15 bases separating them. This CDR3 is 15 amino acids long. The germline V gene encodes CDR1 LNHDA and CDR2 SQIVND (reference sequence). For the CDR3, the DNA is TGTGCCAGTAGTATGGGGAGCGGCGACGTCTACGAGCAGTACTTC. Its protein product is CASSMGSGDVYEQYF.

The CDR3 loop is CASSERRGTGELFF. The CDR3 region has the DNA TGTGCCAGCAGTGAACGCCGGGGGACCGGGGAGCTGTTTTTT. The rearrangement uses TRBV2 and TRBJ2-2; D possibly corresponds to TRBD2 (6 bases). The V end was cut by 2 bases, the J end by 5 bases, with 9 bases between. This CDR3 comprises 14 residues. Germline V CDR1 and CDR2: SNHLY, FYNNEI.

The chain combines TRBV9 with TRBJ2-3, with D possibly being TRBD2 (5 bases). V was pared by 3 bases and J by 5 bases, with 22 bases between. The CDR3 loop spans 17 amino acids. CDR1 is SGDLS, CDR2 YYNGEE, per germline. The CDR3 region is CASSARPGTVGRDTQYF. The CDR3 DNA reads as TGTGCCAGCAGCGCCAGGCCGGGCACAGTGGGGAGAGATACGCAGTATTTT.

This clone was observed once. The chain uses TRBV6-5 and TRBJ2-1; 10 bases agree with TRBD2. This CDR3 contains 14 residues. V was pared by 5 bases and J by 9 bases, with 7 bases of the junction left unmatched. Germline-derived CDR1 and CDR2 are MNHEY and SVGAGI. CDR3 sequence reads: CASSTSGVVVEQFF. CDR3 sequence (DNA): TGTGCCAGCAGTACTAGCGGGGTAGTGGTTGAGCAGTTCTTC.

The V and J genes are TRBV10-3 and TRBJ2-7; 10 bases match TRBD1. J was trimmed by 5 bases and V by 6 bases; bases with no gene match: 10. The V gene's germline CDR1 is ENHRY and CDR2 SYGVKD. This CDR3 comprises 15 residues. DNA of the CDR3: TGTGCCATCAGGGAGACAGGGGGCGAGAGACACGAGCAGTACTTC. Translation: CAIRETGGERHEQYF.

The chain recombines TRBV27 with TRBJ2-5, with a weak D call TRBD2 (5 bases). This CDR3 contains 14 residues. The V end lost 2 bases, the J end lost 7 bases, and 14 bases lay between the germline ends. The V gene's germline CDR1 is MNHEY and CDR2 SMNVEV (reference sequence). CDR3 residues: CASSLPGKAATQYF. CDR3 sequence (DNA): TGTGCCAGCAGTTTACCCGGGAAAGCAGCGACCCAGTACTTC.

The chain combines TRBV5-1 with TRBJ1-2; 7 positions match TRBD1. This CDR3 is 15 amino acids long. The germline V gene encodes CDR1 SGHRS and CDR2 YFSETQ. V shed 0 bases, J shed 8 bases, and the junction held 10 bases outside the gene matches. The CDR3 region is CASSLGRTGQEGYTF. The CDR3 DNA is TGCGCCAGCAGCTTGGGAAGGACAGGTCAAGAGGGCTACACCTTC.

The CDR3 is CASGGPSTDTQYF. The CDR3 bases are TGTGCCAGTGGAGGGCCTAGCACAGATACGCAGTATTTT. The chain employs TRBV7-9 and TRBJ2-3; D perhaps matches TRBD2 (6 bases). The germline gives CDR1 SEHNR, CDR2 FQNEAQ (reference sequence). This CDR3 comprises 13 residues. Trimming left V 9 bases short and J 0 bases short, with 10 bases between.

The chain has TRBV15 and TRBJ2-7, with D perhaps matching TRBD2 (6 bases). This CDR3 region has 11 residues. Trimming shortened V by 9 bases and J by 4 bases, and 10 bases separated the two germline ends. Looked up from germline, CDR1 is LNHNV and CDR2 is YYDKDF (reference sequence). The DNA of the CDR3 is TGTGCCACTGGGGGGAGATACGAGCAGTACTTC. It specifies CATGGRYEQYF.

The genes are TRBV5-6 and TRBJ2-1, with a weak D call TRBD2 (6 bases). Germline V gene data show CDR1 as SGHDT and CDR2 as YYEEEE. The CDR3 extends over 15 amino acids. The V end was cut by 0 bases, the J end by 4 bases, with 11 bases between. The CDR3, as DNA: TGTGCCAGCAGCTTGGTAACTAGCTTTTACAATGAGCAGTTCTTC. As protein: CASSLVTSFYNEQFF.

In regard to this clone: It is unclear where the CDR3 begins or ends on the DNA, so no DNA is shown, and the CDR3 is as TCRdb lists it. The chain carries TRBV21-1 and TRBJ2-7; whether TRBD1, the table's D call, matches the DNA was not checked. TRBV21-1 is a known pseudogene. The CDR3 numbers 15 amino acids, ends counted. The CDR3 reads CASSKVGAGSYEQYF.

J is TRBJ1-1 and V is TRBV6-5, with TRBD1 identical over 7 bases. Germline CDR1 and CDR2: MNHEY and SVGAGI. The CDR3 totals 16 residues. Unmatched junction bases numbered 12, after V lost 2 bases and J lost 6 bases. CDR3 amino acids: CASSYRQGKSQSEAFF. Here the CDR3 DNA reads TGTGCCAGCAGTTACAGACAGGGAAAAAGTCAGTCTGAAGCTTTCTTT.

The chain combines TRBV5-1 with TRBJ2-2; D is unresolved. Germline values: CDR1 SGHRS, CDR2 YFSETQ. The CDR3 totals 14 residues. The V end lost 5 bases, the J end lost 0 bases, and 8 bases lay between the germline ends. CDR3 in amino acids: CASSGSANTGELFF. The CDR3 nucleotides read TGCGCCAGCAGTGGCAGCGCGAACACCGGGGAGCTGTTTTTT.

The genes are TRBV5-6 and TRBJ2-7; D is unresolved. V was cut by 2 bases and J by 0 bases, with 6 bases left in between. This CDR3 comprises 13 residues. In germline, CDR1 is SGHDT, CDR2 YYEEEE. The CDR3, as DNA: TGTGCCAGCAGCTTCCAGGTCTCCTACGAGCAGTACTTC. As protein: CASSFQVSYEQYF.

The J gene is TRBJ2-1, the V gene TRBV7-2; 15 nucleotides align to TRBD2. The CDR3 has 17 residues. Germline V gene data show CDR1 as SGHTA and CDR2 as FQGNSA. The J segment lost 3 bases and the V segment lost 4 bases, leaving 4 bases of the junction unmatched. The chain's CDR3 is CASSWTSGGGFYNEQFF. CDR3 in DNA: TGTGCCAGCAGCTGGACTAGCGGGGGGGGATTCTACAATGAGCAGTTCTTC.